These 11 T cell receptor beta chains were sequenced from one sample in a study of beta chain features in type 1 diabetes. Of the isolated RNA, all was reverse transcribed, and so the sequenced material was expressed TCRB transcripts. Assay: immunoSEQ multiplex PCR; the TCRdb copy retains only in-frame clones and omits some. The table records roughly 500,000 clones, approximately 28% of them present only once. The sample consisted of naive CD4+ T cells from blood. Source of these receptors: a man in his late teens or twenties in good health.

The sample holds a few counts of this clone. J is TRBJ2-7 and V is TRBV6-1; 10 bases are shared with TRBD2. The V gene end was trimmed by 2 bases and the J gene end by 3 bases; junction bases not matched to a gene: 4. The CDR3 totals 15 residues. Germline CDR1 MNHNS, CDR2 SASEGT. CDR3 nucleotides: TGTGCCAGCAGTGAATCTAGCGGGAGTGTCTACGAGCAGTACTTC. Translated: CASSESSGSVYEQYF.

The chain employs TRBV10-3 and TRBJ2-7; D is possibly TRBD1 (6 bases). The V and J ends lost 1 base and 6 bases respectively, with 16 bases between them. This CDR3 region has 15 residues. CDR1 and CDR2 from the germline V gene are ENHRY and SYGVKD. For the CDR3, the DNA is TGTGCCATCAGTGAGTTGGAAGGGGGAGTGAGCGAGCAGTACTTC. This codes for CAISELEGGVSEQYF.

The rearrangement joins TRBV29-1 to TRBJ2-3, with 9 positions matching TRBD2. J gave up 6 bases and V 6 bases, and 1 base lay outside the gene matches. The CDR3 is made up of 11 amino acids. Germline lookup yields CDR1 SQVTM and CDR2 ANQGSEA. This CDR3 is CSVGLADTQYF. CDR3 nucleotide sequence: TGCAGCGTCGGACTAGCGGATACGCAGTATTTT.

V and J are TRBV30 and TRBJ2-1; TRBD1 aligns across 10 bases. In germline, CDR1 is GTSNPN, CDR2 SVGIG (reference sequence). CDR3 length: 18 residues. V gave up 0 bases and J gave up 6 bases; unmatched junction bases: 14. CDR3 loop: CAWSVRRRQGAMGNEQFF. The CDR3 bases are TGTGCCTGGAGTGTACGGCGAAGACAGGGGGCAATGGGCAATGAGCAGTTCTTC.

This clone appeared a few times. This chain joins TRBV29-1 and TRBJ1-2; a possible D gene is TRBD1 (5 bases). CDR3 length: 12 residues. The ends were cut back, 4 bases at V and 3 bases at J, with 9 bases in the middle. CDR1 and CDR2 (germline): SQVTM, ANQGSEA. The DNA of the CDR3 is TGCAGCGTTGTTCGACAGTACTATGGCTACACCTTC. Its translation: CSVVRQYYGYTF.

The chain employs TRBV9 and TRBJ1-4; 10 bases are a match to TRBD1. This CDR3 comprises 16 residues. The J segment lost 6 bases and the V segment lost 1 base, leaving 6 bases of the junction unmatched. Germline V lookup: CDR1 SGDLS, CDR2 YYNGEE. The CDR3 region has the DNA TGTGCCAGCAGCGTACGGGACAGGGGTTTGGATGAAAAACTGTTTTTT. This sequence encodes CASSVRDRGLDEKLFF.

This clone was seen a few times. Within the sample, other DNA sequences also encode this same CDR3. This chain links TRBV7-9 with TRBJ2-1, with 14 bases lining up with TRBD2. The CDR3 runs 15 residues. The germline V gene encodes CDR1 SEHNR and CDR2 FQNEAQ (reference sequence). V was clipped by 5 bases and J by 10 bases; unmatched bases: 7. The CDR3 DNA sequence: TGTGCCAGCAGCAGACTAGCGGGAGGGCCCAACGAGCAGTTCTTC. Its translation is CASSRLAGGPNEQFF. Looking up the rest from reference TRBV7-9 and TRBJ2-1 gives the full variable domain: DTGVSQNPRHKITKRGQNVTFRCDPISEHNRLYWYRQTLGQGPEFLTYFQNEAQLEKSRLLSDRFSAERPKGSFSTLEIQRTEQGDSAMYLCASSRLAGGPNEQFFGPGTRLTVL.

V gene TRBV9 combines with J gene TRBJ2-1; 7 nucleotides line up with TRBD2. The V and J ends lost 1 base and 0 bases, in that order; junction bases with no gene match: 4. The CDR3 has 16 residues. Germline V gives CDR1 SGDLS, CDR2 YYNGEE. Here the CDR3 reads CASSVLAAVSYNEQFF. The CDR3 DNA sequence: TGTGCCAGCAGCGTACTAGCGGCTGTCTCCTACAATGAGCAGTTCTTC.

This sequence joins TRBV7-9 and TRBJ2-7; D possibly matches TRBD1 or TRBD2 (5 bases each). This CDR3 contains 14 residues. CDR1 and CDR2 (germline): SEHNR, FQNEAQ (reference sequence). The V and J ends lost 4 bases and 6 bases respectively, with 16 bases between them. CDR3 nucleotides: TGTGCCAGCAGCTCTGGGACGGGCCGTGGCGAGCAGTACTTC. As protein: CASSSGTGRGEQYF. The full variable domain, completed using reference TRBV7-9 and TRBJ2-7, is DTGVSQNPRHKITKRGQNVTFRCDPISEHNRLYWYRQTLGQGPEFLTYFQNEAQLEKSRLLSDRFSAERPKGSFSTLEIQRTEQGDSAMYLCASSSGTGRGEQYFGPGTRLTVT.

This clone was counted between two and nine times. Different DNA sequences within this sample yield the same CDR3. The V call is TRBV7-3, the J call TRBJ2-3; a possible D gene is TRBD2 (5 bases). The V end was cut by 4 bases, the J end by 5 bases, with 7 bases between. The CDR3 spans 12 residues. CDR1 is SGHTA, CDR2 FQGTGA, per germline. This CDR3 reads CASSSGGDTQYF. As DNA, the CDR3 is TGTGCCAGCAGCTCCGGAGGAGATACGCAGTATTTT.

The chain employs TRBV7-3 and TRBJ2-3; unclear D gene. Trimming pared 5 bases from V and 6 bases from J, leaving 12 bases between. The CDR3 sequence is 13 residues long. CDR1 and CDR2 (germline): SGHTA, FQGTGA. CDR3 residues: CASSIRKMDTQYF. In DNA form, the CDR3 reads TGTGCCAGCAGCATACGGAAGATGGATACGCAGTATTTT.